This is a list of T cell receptor beta chains from one sample in a study of blood T cells in healthy people across ages. Using its own MiXCR run on the 5' RACE reads, TCRdb lists one record per CDR3 protein. This table has 1.4 million to 1.5 million distinct CDR3 sequences, 42% appearing once. Material: blood. The source of these receptors is a woman between 18 and 30 years old in good health. Both conserved end residues are part of each CDR3. A D gene is named only where the DNA matches it firmly. Some rows mark clone size as missing; the rest say once, few, many or name a class of expanded clone.

clone size: few
J gene: TRBJ2-7
D gene: TRBD2
V gene: TRBV4-2
CDR3 DNA: TGTGCCAGCAGCCAAGATCTAGCGGGGGGGCCGCGCGAGCAGTACTTC
CDR3 protein: CASSQDLAGGPREQYF

clone size: few
J gene: TRBJ2-7
D gene: NA
V gene: TRBV21-1
CDR3 DNA: TGTGCCAGCAGCAAAGAACCTTACGAGCAGTACTTC
CDR3 protein: CASSKEPYEQYF

clone size: few
J gene: TRBJ2-1
D gene: NA
V gene: TRBV12-3/TRBV12-4
CDR3 DNA: TGTGCCACCGTGGATCGGTATTCCTACAATGAGCAGTTCTTC
CDR3 protein: CATVDRYSYNEQFF

clone size: few
J gene: TRBJ2-5
D gene: NA
V gene: TRBV3-1
CDR3 DNA: TGTGCCAGCAGCCAAGAGAAGACCCAGTACTTC
CDR3 protein: CASSQEKTQYF

clone size: NA
J gene: TRBJ2-7
D gene: NA
V gene: TRBV12-3/TRBV12-4
CDR3 DNA: TGTGCCAGCAGTTTAGAAGGGCAGAGGCTAGTCGAGCAGTACTTC
CDR3 protein: CASSLEGQRLVEQYF

clone size: many
J gene: TRBJ2-1
D gene: NA
V gene: TRBV15
CDR3 DNA: TGTGCCACCAGCATTAGGGCGATCGGCAATGAGCAGTTCTTC
CDR3 protein: CATSIRAIGNEQFF

clone size: few
J gene: TRBJ1-2
D gene: NA
V gene: TRBV12-3/TRBV12-4
CDR3 DNA: TGTGCCAGCAGAGTTGCGGGGGGCGCTGGCTACACCTTC
CDR3 protein: CASRVAGGAGYTF

clone size: NA
J gene: TRBJ2-5
D gene: NA
V gene: TRBV7-9
CDR3 DNA: TGTGCCAGCAACCGGGACGGGGGCGTGTTAGAGACCCAGTACTTC
CDR3 protein: CASNRDGGVLETQYF

clone size: NA
J gene: TRBJ1-6
D gene: NA
V gene: TRBV5-1
CDR3 DNA: TGCGCCAGCAGCTTGCTGGGCCCGCGGGATAATTCACCCCTCCACTTT
CDR3 protein: CASSLLGPRDNSPLHF

clone size: NA
J gene: TRBJ2-7
D gene: TRBD1
V gene: TRBV27
CDR3 DNA: TGTGCCAGCAGTGAACAGGGGGCCCTTGACTCCTACGAGCAGTACTTC
CDR3 protein: CASSEQGALDSYEQYF

clone size: NA
J gene: TRBJ2-7
D gene: TRBD1
V gene: TRBV7-6
CDR3 DNA: TGTGCCAGCAGCTTAGCGGGGGGACAGGGTTACAATGAGCAGTACTTC
CDR3 protein: CASSLAGGQGYNEQYF

clone size: NA
J gene: TRBJ2-3
D gene: TRBD2
V gene: TRBV9
CDR3 DNA: TGTGCCAGCAGGCCCGGACGGCGGGGGGGACCAGATACGCAGTATTTT
CDR3 protein: CASRPGRRGGPDTQYF

clone size: NA
J gene: TRBJ2-3
D gene: NA
V gene: TRBV29-1
CDR3 DNA: TGCAGCGTTGCCAGGGGAGTTCCAGATACGCAGTATTTT
CDR3 protein: CSVARGVPDTQYF

clone size: few
J gene: TRBJ2-7
D gene: NA
V gene: TRBV2
CDR3 DNA: TGTGCCAGTAGAGATCTAGCGAGCTACGAGCAGTACTTC
CDR3 protein: CASRDLASYEQYF

clone size: NA
J gene: TRBJ2-3
D gene: TRBD2
V gene: TRBV2
CDR3 DNA: TGTGCCAGCACCTCCGGACTAGCGGGGTACACAGATACGCAGTATTTT
CDR3 protein: CASTSGLAGYTDTQYF

clone size: NA
J gene: TRBJ2-5
D gene: TRBD1
V gene: TRBV4-1
CDR3 DNA: TGCGCCAGCAGAAAAGGACAGGCGGCAGGAGAGACCCAGTACTTC
CDR3 protein: CASRKGQAAGETQYF

clone size: NA
J gene: TRBJ2-3
D gene: TRBD2
V gene: TRBV6-1
CDR3 DNA: TGTGCCAGCAGTATACTAGCGGGAGAAGATACGCAGTATTTT
CDR3 protein: CASSILAGEDTQYF

clone size: NA
J gene: TRBJ2-7
D gene: NA
V gene: TRBV20-1
CDR3 DNA: TGCAGTGCTAGAGACGCGGGGAAAAACTACGAGCAGTACTTC
CDR3 protein: CSARDAGKNYEQYF

clone size: NA
J gene: TRBJ2-5
D gene: TRBD2
V gene: TRBV20-1
CDR3 DNA: TGCAGTGCTCCGCCACAACTAGCGGAAGAGACCCAGTACTTC
CDR3 protein: CSAPPQLAEETQYF

clone size: few
J gene: TRBJ1-2
D gene: NA
V gene: TRBV2
CDR3 DNA: TGTGCCAGCAGTTTTTCCACCGGGACGGCGTATGGCTACACCTTC
CDR3 protein: CASSFSTGTAYGYTF

clone size: NA
J gene: TRBJ2-5
D gene: NA
V gene: TRBV7-6
CDR3 DNA: TGTGCCAGCAGCTTAGCAGGTCTAGGCTCTGTTTTTGAGACCCAGTACTTC
CDR3 protein: CASSLAGLGSVFETQYF

clone size: NA
J gene: TRBJ2-1
D gene: TRBD1
V gene: TRBV5-1
CDR3 DNA: TGCGCCAGCTCGGGGATAAGGACAGGGTTCTACAATGGGCAGTTCTTC
CDR3 protein: CASSGIRTGFYNGQFF

clone size: NA
J gene: TRBJ2-7
D gene: NA
V gene: TRBV18
CDR3 DNA: TGTGCCAGCTCACCATTGAGTGGTGTTTCCTACGAGCAGTACTTC
CDR3 protein: CASSPLSGVSYEQYF

clone size: NA
J gene: TRBJ1-6
D gene: TRBD1
V gene: TRBV7-8
CDR3 DNA: TGTGCCAGCAGCTTAGCGACAGGGACTAATTCACCCCTCCACTTT
CDR3 protein: CASSLATGTNSPLHF

clone size: NA
J gene: TRBJ2-3
D gene: NA
V gene: TRBV11-2
CDR3 DNA: TGTGCCAGCAGCTTAGAGTACAGTCAGACAGATACGCAGTATTTT
CDR3 protein: CASSLEYSQTDTQYF

clone size: NA
J gene: TRBJ2-7
D gene: NA
V gene: TRBV20-1
CDR3 DNA: TGCAGTGCTAGAGTAGTAGGTCACTCCTACAATGAGCAGTACTTC
CDR3 protein: CSARVVGHSYNEQYF

clone size: NA
J gene: TRBJ2-1
D gene: TRBD2
V gene: TRBV7-7
CDR3 DNA: TGTGCTAGCAGCTCCCTAGTGGGGGGGTACAATGAGCAGTTCTTC
CDR3 protein: CASSSLVGGYNEQFF

clone size: NA
J gene: TRBJ2-1
D gene: TRBD2
V gene: TRBV3-1
CDR3 DNA: TGTGCCAGCAGCCAGGCTGGACTAGAGTTCTTC
CDR3 protein: CASSQAGLEFF

clone size: NA
J gene: TRBJ1-1
D gene: NA
V gene: TRBV20-1
CDR3 DNA: TGCAGTGCTAGAGAAGGGCAAGGACCTCTTGGCACTGAAGCTTTCTTT
CDR3 protein: CSAREGQGPLGTEAFF

clone size: NA
J gene: TRBJ2-5
D gene: NA
V gene: TRBV27
CDR3 DNA: TGTGCCAGCAGTAGCAAGGGTCGACTGGTTATTCCTCAAGAGACCCAGTACTTC
CDR3 protein: CASSSKGRLVIPQETQYF

clone size: few
J gene: TRBJ2-7
D gene: NA
V gene: TRBV28
CDR3 DNA: TGTGCCAGCACCCCCTACCCAGGGGCCTACGAGCAGTACTTC
CDR3 protein: CASTPYPGAYEQYF

clone size: NA
J gene: TRBJ2-7
D gene: NA
V gene: TRBV3-1
CDR3 DNA: TGTACCAGCAGCCAAGTCGGGGAGTTCGAGGGTTATGAACAGTACTTC
CDR3 protein: CTSSQVGEFEGYEQYF

clone size: few
J gene: TRBJ2-1
D gene: NA
V gene: TRBV30
CDR3 DNA: TGTGCCGGGAACCTCGCGGCCGACAATGAGCAGTTCTTC
CDR3 protein: CAGNLAADNEQFF

clone size: NA
J gene: TRBJ1-4
D gene: NA
V gene: TRBV21-1
CDR3 DNA: TGTGCCAGCAGCAAAAGGTCCAGAGCAACTAATGAAAAACTGTTTTTT
CDR3 protein: CASSKRSRATNEKLFF

clone size: NA
J gene: TRBJ2-7
D gene: TRBD2
V gene: TRBV6-1
CDR3 DNA: TGTGCCAGCAGAAATCGGCTAACGAGCGGGGGCTCCTACGAGCAGTACTTC
CDR3 protein: CASRNRLTSGGSYEQYF

clone size: NA
J gene: TRBJ2-7
D gene: NA
V gene: TRBV28
CDR3 DNA: TGTGCCAGCACCCGGGGAGACAGACTCTACGAGCAGTACTTC
CDR3 protein: CASTRGDRLYEQYF

clone size: NA
J gene: TRBJ1-3
D gene: TRBD1
V gene: TRBV6-5
CDR3 DNA: TGTGCCAGCATGAGACAGGGCTTCTCTGGAAACACCATATATTTT
CDR3 protein: CASMRQGFSGNTIYF

clone size: NA
J gene: TRBJ2-1
D gene: NA
V gene: TRBV4-1
CDR3 DNA: TGCGCCAGCAGCCAAGTGGGGGCAGCAAGACACCATGAGCAGTTCTTC
CDR3 protein: CASSQVGAARHHEQFF

clone size: few
J gene: TRBJ2-5
D gene: NA
V gene: TRBV20-1
CDR3 DNA: TGCAGTGCTAGAGTCCCGGGGACGACCCAAGAGACCCAGTACTTC
CDR3 protein: CSARVPGTTQETQYF

clone size: NA
J gene: TRBJ2-1
D gene: NA
V gene: TRBV4-1
CDR3 DNA: TGCGCCAGCAGCCGAGGTGGGACTGACGATGAGCAGTTCTTC
CDR3 protein: CASSRGGTDDEQFF

clone size: NA
J gene: TRBJ1-5
D gene: TRBD1
V gene: TRBV6-6
CDR3 DNA: TGTGCCAGCAGTTACTCGGTGGACAGGGACAATCAGCCCCAGCATTTT
CDR3 protein: CASSYSVDRDNQPQHF

clone size: NA
J gene: TRBJ2-1
D gene: TRBD2
V gene: TRBV18
CDR3 DNA: TGTGCCAGCTCACCGTGGACTAGTAATGAGCAGTTCTTC
CDR3 protein: CASSPWTSNEQFF

clone size: NA
J gene: TRBJ1-2
D gene: TRBD1
V gene: TRBV6-5
CDR3 DNA: TGTGCCAGCAGCGACAGGGCACACTATGGCTACACCTTC
CDR3 protein: CASSDRAHYGYTF

clone size: NA
J gene: TRBJ2-1
D gene: TRBD2
V gene: TRBV18
CDR3 DNA: TGTGCCAGTTCCCGTAGGACTAGCGACAATGAGCAGTTCTTC
CDR3 protein: CASSRRTSDNEQFF

clone size: NA
J gene: TRBJ1-1
D gene: NA
V gene: TRBV7-2
CDR3 DNA: TGTGCCAGCAGCCGCGACAGTTTCACTGAAGCTTTCTTT
CDR3 protein: CASSRDSFTEAFF

clone size: once
J gene: TRBJ2-3
D gene: TRBD2
V gene: TRBV5-1
CDR3 DNA: TGCGCCAGCAGCTTGGTTGGCCGGGGAGGGGCGGTCCCAGATACGCAGTATTTT
CDR3 protein: CASSLVGRGGAVPDTQYF

clone size: NA
J gene: TRBJ2-1
D gene: TRBD2
V gene: TRBV12-3/TRBV12-4
CDR3 DNA: TGTGCCAGCAGTTTCCGTGGACTAGCGGAAAGCGAGCAGTTCTTC
CDR3 protein: CASSFRGLAESEQFF

clone size: few
J gene: TRBJ2-1
D gene: NA
V gene: TRBV21-1
CDR3 DNA: TGTGCCAGCAGCAAAGCTCGAGGGGGCCTGAGCTTCTATTGGGGGCAGTTCTTC
CDR3 protein: CASSKARGGLSFYWGQFF

clone size: NA
J gene: TRBJ2-5
D gene: NA
V gene: TRBV20-1
CDR3 DNA: TGCAGTGCTAGAGATGAGGGGGAGGAGACCCAGTACTTC
CDR3 protein: CSARDEGEETQYF

clone size: few
J gene: TRBJ2-3
D gene: TRBD2
V gene: TRBV7-8
CDR3 DNA: TGTGCCAGCAGCTTAGTCCCTCTAGCGGGGCGCACAGATACGCAGTATTTT
CDR3 protein: CASSLVPLAGRTDTQYF

clone size: few
J gene: TRBJ2-7
D gene: NA
V gene: TRBV20-1
CDR3 DNA: TGCAGTGCTAGCCGGGTGGCGACCGGCGAGCAGTACTTC
CDR3 protein: CSASRVATGEQYF

clone size: NA
J gene: TRBJ2-5
D gene: TRBD2
V gene: TRBV29-1
CDR3 DNA: TGCAGCGCGCCGGGACTAGCGGGAGAGCCCCGGTTTGAGACCCAGTACTTC
CDR3 protein: CSAPGLAGEPRFETQYF

clone size: few
J gene: TRBJ2-4
D gene: TRBD2
V gene: TRBV20-1
CDR3 DNA: TGCAGTGCTAGAGATCTTTACGGGACTAGCGACCTGGTTGGGTACTTC
CDR3 protein: CSARDLYGTSDLVGYF

clone size: NA
J gene: TRBJ1-3
D gene: NA
V gene: TRBV12-3/TRBV12-4
CDR3 DNA: TGTGCCAGCAGTTCCGGGGGGCCCGGAAACACCATATATTTT
CDR3 protein: CASSSGGPGNTIYF